What follows describes a single TCR beta chain. This record comes from a study of blood T cell repertoires in COVID-19. This CDR3 comprises 14 residues. Germline V CDR1 and CDR2: LGHDT, YNNKEL (reference sequence). J gave up 6 bases and V 1 base, and 2 bases lay outside the gene matches. Here immunoSEQ multiplex PCR was the method, and the copy in TCRdb shows in-frame clones only, minus some. The sample includes 350,000 to 500,000 clones, around 90% of them seen just once. This sequence was found in a man aged 18 to 29 with COVID-19, enrolled during active disease. Sequencing was performed on peripheral blood. The chain links TRBV3-1 (or the pseudogene TRBV3-2) to TRBJ1-1; 10 bases agree with TRBD1. The CDR3, as DNA: TGTGCCAGCAGCCAAGGGACAGGGGGAGCTGAAGCTTTCTTT. Its protein product is CASSQGTGGAEAFF.